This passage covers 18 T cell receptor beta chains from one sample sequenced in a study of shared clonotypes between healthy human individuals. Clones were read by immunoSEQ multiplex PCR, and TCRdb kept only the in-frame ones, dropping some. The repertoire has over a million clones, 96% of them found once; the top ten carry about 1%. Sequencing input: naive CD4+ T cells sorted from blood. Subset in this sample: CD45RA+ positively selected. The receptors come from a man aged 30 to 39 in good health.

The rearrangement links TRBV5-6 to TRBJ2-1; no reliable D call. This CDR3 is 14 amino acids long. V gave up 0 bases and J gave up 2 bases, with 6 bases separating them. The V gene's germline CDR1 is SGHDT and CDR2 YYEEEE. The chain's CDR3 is CASSLVATYNEQFF. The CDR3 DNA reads TGTGCCAGCAGCTTGGTAGCAACCTACAATGAGCAGTTCTTC.

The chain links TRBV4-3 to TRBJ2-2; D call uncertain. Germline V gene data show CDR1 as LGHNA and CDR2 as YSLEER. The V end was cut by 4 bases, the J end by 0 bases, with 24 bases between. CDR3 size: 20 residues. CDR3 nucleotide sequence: TGCGCCAGCAGCCCTCAATCTGTAACCTTTGGTTTGGCGAACACCGGGGAGCTGTTTTTT. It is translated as CASSPQSVTFGLANTGELFF.

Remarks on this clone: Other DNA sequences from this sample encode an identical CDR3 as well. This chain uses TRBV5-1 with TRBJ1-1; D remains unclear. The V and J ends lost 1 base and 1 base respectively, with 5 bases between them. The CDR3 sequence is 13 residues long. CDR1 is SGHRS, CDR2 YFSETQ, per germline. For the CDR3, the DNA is TGCGCCAGCAGCTTGATGGAGAACACTGAAGCTTTCTTT. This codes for CASSLMENTEAFF.

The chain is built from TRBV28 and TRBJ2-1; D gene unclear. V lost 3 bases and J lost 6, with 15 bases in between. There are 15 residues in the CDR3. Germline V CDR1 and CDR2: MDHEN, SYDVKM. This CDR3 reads CASSFPPDRRNEQFF. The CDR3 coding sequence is TGTGCCAGCAGTTTCCCCCCCGACCGGCGCAATGAGCAGTTCTTC.

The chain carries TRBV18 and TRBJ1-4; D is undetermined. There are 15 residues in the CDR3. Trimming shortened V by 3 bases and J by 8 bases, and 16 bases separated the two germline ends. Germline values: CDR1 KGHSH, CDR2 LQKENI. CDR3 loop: CASSPTAALGEKLFF. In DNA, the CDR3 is TGTGCCAGCTCACCGACTGCCGCATTGGGGGAAAAACTGTTTTTT.

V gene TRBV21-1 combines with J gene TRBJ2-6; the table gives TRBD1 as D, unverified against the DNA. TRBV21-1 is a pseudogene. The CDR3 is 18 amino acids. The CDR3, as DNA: TGTGCCAGCAGCGAAGGGACAGGGGGCAGGCCTGGGGCCAACGTCCTGACTTTC. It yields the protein CASSEGTGGRPGANVLTF.

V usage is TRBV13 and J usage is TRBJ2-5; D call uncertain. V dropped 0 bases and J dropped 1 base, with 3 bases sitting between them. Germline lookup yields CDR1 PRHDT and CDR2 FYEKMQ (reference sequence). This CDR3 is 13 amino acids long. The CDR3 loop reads CASSLGFQETQYF. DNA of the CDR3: TGTGCCAGCAGCTTAGGGTTCCAAGAGACCCAGTACTTC.

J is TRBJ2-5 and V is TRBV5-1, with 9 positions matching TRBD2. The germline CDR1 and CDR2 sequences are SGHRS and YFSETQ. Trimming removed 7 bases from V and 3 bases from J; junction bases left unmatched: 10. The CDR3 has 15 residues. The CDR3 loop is CASLPTPSGEETQYF. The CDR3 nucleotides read TGCGCCAGCCTACCTACCCCTAGCGGGGAAGAGACCCAGTACTTC.

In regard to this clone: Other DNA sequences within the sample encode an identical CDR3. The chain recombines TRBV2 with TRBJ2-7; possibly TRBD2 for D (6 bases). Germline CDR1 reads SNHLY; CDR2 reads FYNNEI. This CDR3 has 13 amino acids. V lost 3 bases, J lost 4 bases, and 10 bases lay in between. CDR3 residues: CASSEGLLYEQYF. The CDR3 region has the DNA TGTGCCAGCAGTGAGGGACTGCTATACGAGCAGTACTTC.

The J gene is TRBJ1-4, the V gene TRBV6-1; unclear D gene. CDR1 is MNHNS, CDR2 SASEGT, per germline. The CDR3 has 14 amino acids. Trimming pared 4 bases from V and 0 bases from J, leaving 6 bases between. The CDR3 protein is CASSAASTNEKLFF. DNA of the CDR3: TGTGCCAGCAGTGCGGCCTCAACTAATGAAAAACTGTTTTTT.

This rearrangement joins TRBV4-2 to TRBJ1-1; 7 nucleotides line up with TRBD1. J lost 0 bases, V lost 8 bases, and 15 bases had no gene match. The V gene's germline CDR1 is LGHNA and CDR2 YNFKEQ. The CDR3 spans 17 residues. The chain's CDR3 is CASSQGVPDSLNTEAFF. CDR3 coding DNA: TGTGCCAGCTCTCAGGGGGTTCCGGACAGTTTGAACACTGAAGCTTTCTTT.

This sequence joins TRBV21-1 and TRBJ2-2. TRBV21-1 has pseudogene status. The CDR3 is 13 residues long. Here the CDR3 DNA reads TGTGCCAGCAGCAGTGCCCACACCGGGGAGCTGTTTTTT. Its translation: CASSSAHTGELFF.

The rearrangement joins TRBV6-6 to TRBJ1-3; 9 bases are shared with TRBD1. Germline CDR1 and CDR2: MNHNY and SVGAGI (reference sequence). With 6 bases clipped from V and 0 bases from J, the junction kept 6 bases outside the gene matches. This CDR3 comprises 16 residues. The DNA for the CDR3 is TGTGCCAGCAGGGCGACAGGGGGTAGCTCTGGAAACACCATATATTTT. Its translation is CASRATGGSSGNTIYF.

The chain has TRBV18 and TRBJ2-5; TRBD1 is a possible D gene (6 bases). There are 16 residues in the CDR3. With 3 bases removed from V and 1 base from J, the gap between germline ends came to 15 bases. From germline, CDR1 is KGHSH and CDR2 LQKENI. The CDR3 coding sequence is TGTGCCAGCTCACCGCGTAAGGCGACAGGCCAAGAGACCCAGTACTTC. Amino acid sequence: CASSPRKATGQETQYF.

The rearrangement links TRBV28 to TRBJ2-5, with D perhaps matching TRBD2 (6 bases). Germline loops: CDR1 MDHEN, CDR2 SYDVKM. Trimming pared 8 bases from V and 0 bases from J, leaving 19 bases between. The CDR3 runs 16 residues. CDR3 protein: CASRWGERGYQETQYF. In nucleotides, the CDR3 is TGTGCCAGCCGGTGGGGGGAAAGAGGGTACCAAGAGACCCAGTACTTC. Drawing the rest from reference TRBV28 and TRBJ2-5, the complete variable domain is DVKVTQSSRYLVKRTGEKVFLECVQDMDHENMFWYRQDPGLGLRLIYFSYDVKMKEKGDIPEGYSVSREKKERFSLILESASTNQTSMYLCASRWGERGYQETQYFGPGTRLLVL.

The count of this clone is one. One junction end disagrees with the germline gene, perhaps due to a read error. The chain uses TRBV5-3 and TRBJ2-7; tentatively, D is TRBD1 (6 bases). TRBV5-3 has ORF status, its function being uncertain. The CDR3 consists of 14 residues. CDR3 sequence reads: CASSLPLTGSEQYF. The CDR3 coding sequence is TGTGCCAGCAGCTTACCCCTTACAGGGAGCGAGCAGTACTTC.

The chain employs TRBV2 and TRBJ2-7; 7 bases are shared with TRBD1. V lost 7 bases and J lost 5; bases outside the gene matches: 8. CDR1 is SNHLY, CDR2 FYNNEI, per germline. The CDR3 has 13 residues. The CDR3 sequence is CASNRQGIDEQYF. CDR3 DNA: TGTGCCAGCAACCGACAGGGAATAGACGAGCAGTACTTC. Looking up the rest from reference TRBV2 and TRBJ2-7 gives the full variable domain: EPEVTQTPSHQVTQMGQEVILRCVPISNHLYFYWYRQILGQKVEFLVSFYNNEISEKSEIFDDQFSVERPDGSNFTLKIRSTKLEDSAMYFCASNRQGIDEQYFGPGTRLTVT.

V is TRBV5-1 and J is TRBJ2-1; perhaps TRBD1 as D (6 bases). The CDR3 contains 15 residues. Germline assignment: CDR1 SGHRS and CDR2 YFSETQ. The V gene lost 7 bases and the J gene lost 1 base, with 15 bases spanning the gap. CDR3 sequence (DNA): TGCGCCAGCTTTGACAGGCCCGGATCCTACAATGAGCAGTTCTTC. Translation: CASFDRPGSYNEQFF.